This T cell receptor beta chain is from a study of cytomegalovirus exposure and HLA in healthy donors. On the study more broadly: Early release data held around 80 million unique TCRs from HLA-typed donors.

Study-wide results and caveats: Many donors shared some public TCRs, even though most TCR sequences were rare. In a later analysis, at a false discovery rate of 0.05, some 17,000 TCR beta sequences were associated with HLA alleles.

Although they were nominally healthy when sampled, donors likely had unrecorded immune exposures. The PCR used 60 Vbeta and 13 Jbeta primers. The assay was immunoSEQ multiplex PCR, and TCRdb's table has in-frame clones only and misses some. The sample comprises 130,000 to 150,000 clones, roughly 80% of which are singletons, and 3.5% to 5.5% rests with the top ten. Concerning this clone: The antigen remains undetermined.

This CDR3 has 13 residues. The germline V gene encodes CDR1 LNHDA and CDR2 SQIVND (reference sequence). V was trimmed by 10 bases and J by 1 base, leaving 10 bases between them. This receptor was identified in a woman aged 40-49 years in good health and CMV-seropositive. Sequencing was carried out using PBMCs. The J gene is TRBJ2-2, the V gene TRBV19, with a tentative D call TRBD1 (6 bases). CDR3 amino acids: CATEQGNTGELFF. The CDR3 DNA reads TGTGCCACCGAACAGGGGAACACCGGGGAGCTGTTTTTT.